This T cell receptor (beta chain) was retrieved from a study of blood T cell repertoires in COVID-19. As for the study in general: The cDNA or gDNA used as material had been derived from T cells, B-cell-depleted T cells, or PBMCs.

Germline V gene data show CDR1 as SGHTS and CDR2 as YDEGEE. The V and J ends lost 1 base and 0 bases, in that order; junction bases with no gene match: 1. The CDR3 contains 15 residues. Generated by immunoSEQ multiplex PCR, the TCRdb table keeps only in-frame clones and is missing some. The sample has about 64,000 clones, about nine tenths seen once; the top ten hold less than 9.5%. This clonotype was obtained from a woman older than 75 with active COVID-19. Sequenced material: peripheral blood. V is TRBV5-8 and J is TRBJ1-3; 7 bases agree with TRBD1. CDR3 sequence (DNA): TGTGCCAGCAGCTTGTACAGGGGCTCTGGAAACACCATATATTTT. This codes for CASSLYRGSGNTIYF.